The 25 T cell receptor beta chains given below trace back to one sample, sequenced in a study of T-cell reconstitution after alpha-beta-depleted transplantation in children. Unique molecular identifiers were incorporated when the TCRbeta library was constructed. A single record per CDR3 protein comes from TCRdb applying MiXCR to the PCR reads. The table has about 360,000 distinct CDR3 sequences, about an eighth seen once. Sequencing was performed on PBMCs, taken from the stem cell graft. All receptors come from a human donor who donated a stem cell graft to a child with Fanconi anemia.

The chain employs TRBV5-6 and TRBJ2-4; D call uncertain. Germline CDR1 SGHDT, CDR2 YYEEEE. There are 16 residues in the CDR3. Trimming took 0 bases from V and 0 from J, leaving 10 bases between them. The CDR3 loop reads CASSLGRALAKNIQYF. The CDR3 DNA follows: TGTGCCAGCAGCTTGGGCAGAGCCTTAGCCAAAAACATTCAGTACTTC.

This clonotype came up many times. The J gene is TRBJ2-7, the V gene TRBV28, with D possibly being TRBD1 (6 bases). The germline V and J ends were trimmed by 4 bases and 7 bases, with 11 bases remaining between them. This CDR3 has 12 amino acids. The germline V gene has CDR1 MDHEN and CDR2 SYDVKM. The CDR3 DNA is TGTGCCAGCAGTTCAATAACAGGGGAGCAGTACGTC. This codes for CASSSITGEQYV.

V and J are TRBV6-2 or TRBV6-3 and TRBJ1-3, with 10 bases matching TRBD1. Looked up from germline, CDR1 is MNHEY and CDR2 is SVGEGT. CDR3 length equals 15 residues. V shed 4 bases, J shed 7 bases, and the junction held 7 bases outside the gene matches. The CDR3 nucleotides read TGTGCCAGCAGTTTCTCGGGACAGGGGAGCAACACCATATATTTT. Its protein is CASSFSGQGSNTIYF.

This clonotype was seen a few times. The chain combines TRBV5-1 with TRBJ2-6, with D perhaps given as TRBD1 or TRBD2 (5 bases each). This CDR3 contains 13 residues. V was shortened by 5 bases and J by 3 bases, with 6 bases between the two germline ends. CDR1 is SGHRS and CDR2 is YFSETQ in the germline V gene. CDR3 sequence (DNA): TGCGCCAGCAGGGGGGTTGGGGCCAACGTCCTGACTTTC. Amino acids: CASRGVGANVLTF.

The chain recombines TRBV9 with TRBJ1-2; no definite D call. Trimming left V 0 bases short and J 4 bases short, with 13 bases between. This CDR3 has 15 residues. In germline, CDR1 is SGDLS, CDR2 YYNGEE. The CDR3, as DNA: TGTGCCAGCAGCGTAGATCCATCGGTGGGCTATGGCTACACCTTC. The encoded protein is CASSVDPSVGYGYTF. Filled out from reference TRBV9 and TRBJ1-2, the complete variable domain reads DSGVTQTPKHLITATGQRVTLRCSPRSGDLSVYWYQQSLDQGLQFLIQYYNGEERAKGNILERFSAQQFPDLHSELNLSSLELGDSALYFCASSVDPSVGYGYTFGSGTRLTVV.

This clonotype was counted ten times or more. The chain links TRBV5-5 to TRBJ1-5, with D unclear. This CDR3 has 14 residues. Per germline, CDR1 SGHKS and CDR2 YYEKEE (reference sequence). Between the trimmed V and J ends, which lost 4 bases and 4 bases, there was a span of 12 bases. CDR3 loop: CASSLASENQPQHF. In DNA, the CDR3 is TGTGCCAGCAGCCTGGCCAGTGAAAATCAGCCCCAGCATTTT.

A few counts support this clonotype. The V and J genes are TRBV20-1 and TRBJ2-2; 7 positions agree with TRBD1. The CDR3 contains 13 residues. V lost 6 bases to trimming and J lost 7 bases; unmatched junction nucleotides: 8. Germline CDR1 reads DFQATT; CDR2 reads SNEGSKA (reference sequence). CDR3 nucleotide sequence: TGCAGTGCAGCCCAGGGGGAGCACGGGGAGCTGTTTTTT. Translated: CSAAQGEHGELFF.

In this sample, this clonotype turned up a few times. V is TRBV12-3 or TRBV12-4 and J is TRBJ2-1; TRBD1 matches 10 bases. The length of the CDR3 is 16 residues. V shed 5 bases and J 2 bases; nucleotides not matched to a gene: 6. CDR3: CASSPGTGAPYNEQFF. The CDR3 coding sequence is TGTGCCAGCAGTCCCGGGACAGGGGCCCCCTACAATGAGCAGTTCTTC.

This clonotype was seen a few times. The CDR3 nucleotides read TGTGCCATCGGAGAGCAATTGAACACCGGGGAGCTGTTTTTT. Protein: CAIGEQLNTGELFF. The chain joins TRBV10-3 to TRBJ2-2; D not resolved. From germline, CDR1 is ENHRY and CDR2 SYGVKD. V lost 8 bases to trimming and J lost 1 base, with 11 bases between them. The CDR3 sequence is 14 residues long.

The rearrangement uses TRBV5-1 and TRBJ2-3; D unclear. The CDR3 is made up of 14 amino acids. Germline V gene lookup returns CDR1 SGHRS and CDR2 YFSETQ. V was cut by 4 bases and J by 5 bases, with 14 bases left in between. In nucleotides, the CDR3 is TGCGCCAGCAGCCCCGGTTTGCGGAGAGATACGCAGTATTTT. As protein: CASSPGLRRDTQYF.

This clonotype was counted ten times or more. The rearrangement links TRBV28 to TRBJ2-6, with unresolved D. The V end lost 2 bases, the J end lost 3 bases, and 2 bases lay between the germline ends. The CDR3 is 13 amino acids. Per germline, CDR1 MDHEN and CDR2 SYDVKM. The CDR3 reads CASSLIGANVLTF. The CDR3 nucleotides are TGTGCCAGCAGTTTAATTGGGGCCAACGTCCTGACTTTC.

This clonotype was picked up many times. This chain uses TRBV5-1 with TRBJ2-1; D is perhaps TRBD1 or TRBD2 (6 bases each). V lost 2 bases and J 7 bases, leaving 10 bases between the germline ends. The germline V gene encodes CDR1 SGHRS and CDR2 YFSETQ. The CDR3 consists of 13 residues. CDR3 nucleotide sequence: TGCGCCAGCAGCTTAGGGGGGCTAAATGAGCAGTTCTTC. Translated: CASSLGGLNEQFF.

This clonotype was observed at least ten times. The V gene is TRBV7-2, the J gene TRBJ2-5; D might be TRBD1 (6 bases). Germline CDR1 reads SGHTA; CDR2 reads FQGNSA. Trimming left V 2 bases short and J 6 bases short, with 16 bases between. CDR3 length: 15 amino acids. This CDR3 reads CASSLNPGVGQTQYF. In nucleotides, the CDR3 is TGTGCCAGCAGCTTAAACCCAGGGGTCGGACAGACCCAGTACTTC. Complete variable domain (other parts from reference TRBV7-2 and TRBJ2-5): GAGVSQSPSNKVTEKGKDVELRCDPISGHTALYWYRQSLGQGLEFLIYFQGNSAPDKSGLPSDRFSAERTGGSVSTLTIQRTQQEDSAVYLCASSLNPGVGQTQYFGPGTRLLVL.

The chain has TRBV20-1 and TRBJ2-7; TRBD1 might be the D (8 bases). V lost 5 bases to trimming and J lost 8 bases, with 19 bases between them. Germline CDR1 reads DFQATT; CDR2 reads SNEGSKA (reference sequence). The CDR3 consists of 13 residues. CDR3 bases: TGCAGTGCTCCCTGGACAGGGAGGGTCCAGCAGTACTTC. Translated: CSAPWTGRVQQYF.

This sequence joins TRBV28 and TRBJ2-2, with D perhaps TRBD2 (6 bases). V lost 7 bases, J lost 3 bases, and 18 bases lay in between. The CDR3 consists of 16 residues. CDR1 MDHEN and CDR2 SYDVKM come from the germline V gene. The CDR3 sequence is CASTTIYGGDTGELFF. CDR3 coding DNA: TGTGCCAGCACCACCATCTACGGGGGTGACACCGGGGAGCTGTTTTTT.

The rearrangement links TRBV19 to TRBJ2-3; D not certain. The CDR3 extends over 15 amino acids. Germline V gene data show CDR1 as LNHDA and CDR2 as SQIVND (reference sequence). V shed 7 bases and J shed 0 bases, with 14 bases lying between them. The chain's CDR3 is CASTDSISSTDTQYF. DNA of the CDR3: TGTGCCAGTACCGATAGCATTTCTAGCACAGATACGCAGTATTTT.

The V and J genes are TRBV20-1 and TRBJ1-5; 9 nucleotides match TRBD1. The CDR3 has 17 residues. The V gene end was trimmed by 0 bases and the J gene end by 4 bases; junction bases not matched to a gene: 10. Germline V gene sequence: CDR1 DFQATT, CDR2 SNEGSKA (reference sequence). The DNA for the CDR3 is TGCAGTGCTAGAGATAGAGGTATAGGACAGGGGAATCAGCCCCAGCATTTT. Translation: CSARDRGIGQGNQPQHF.

This clonotype was counted many times. J is TRBJ2-7 and V is TRBV4-3, with D possibly matching TRBD2 (5 bases). The CDR3 runs to 13 residues. Germline V lookup: CDR1 LGHNA, CDR2 YSLEER. Trimming stripped 3 bases from V and 7 bases from J, with 13 bases between. The CDR3 DNA reads as TGCGCCAGCAGCCATCGGATTTGGGAGGAGCAGTACTTC. Its protein product is CASSHRIWEEQYF.

The V and J genes are TRBV6-2 or TRBV6-3 and TRBJ2-4, with a tentative D call TRBD2 (6 bases). The germline V and J ends were trimmed by 4 bases and 6 bases, with 13 bases remaining between them. CDR3 length: 14 residues. Germline CDR1 is MNHEY and CDR2 is SVGEGT. The CDR3 sequence is CASSSRGVRNIQYF. CDR3 bases: TGTGCCAGCAGTTCGCGGGGAGTTAGAAACATTCAGTACTTC.

This clonotype was observed a handful of times. The chain recombines TRBV3-1 with TRBJ1-1; D unresolved. The germline gives CDR1 LGHDT, CDR2 YNNKEL (reference sequence). Trimming stripped 2 bases from V and 8 bases from J, with 12 bases between. The CDR3 has 13 amino acids. As DNA, the CDR3 is TGTGCCAGCAGCCAATTGGGCCCGCGAGAAGCTTTCTTT. It is translated as CASSQLGPREAFF.

The table lists this clonotype with a few counts. This chain links TRBV10-3 with TRBJ2-5; D remains ambiguous. This CDR3 has 12 amino acids. The V end lost 4 bases, the J end lost 2 bases, and 5 bases lay between the germline ends. Germline V lookup: CDR1 ENHRY, CDR2 SYGVKD. CDR3 amino acids: CAISAQQETQYF. Here the CDR3 DNA reads TGTGCCATCAGTGCGCAGCAAGAGACCCAGTACTTC.

This clonotype was seen a handful of times. V gene TRBV6-2 or TRBV6-3 combines with J gene TRBJ2-3; D is possibly TRBD2 (5 bases). The CDR3 length is 16 residues. V lost 6 bases and J lost 2, with 18 bases in between. Germline V gene sequence: CDR1 MNHEY, CDR2 SVGEGT. The CDR3 DNA reads as TGTGCCAGCAGCTTTGTCCGGGATCCCTACACAGATACGCAGTATTTT. This codes for CASSFVRDPYTDTQYF.

There are many counts of this clonotype. Here the CDR3 reads CSVVDRINWETQYF. The CDR3 nucleotides are TGCAGCGTAGTTGACCGAATCAACTGGGAGACCCAGTACTTC. This rearrangement joins TRBV29-1 to TRBJ2-5; no clear D. CDR1 is SQVTM and CDR2 is ANQGSEA in the germline V gene. The CDR3 length is 14 residues. The V end lost 6 bases, the J end lost 5 bases, and 19 bases lay between the germline ends.

V is TRBV5-5 and J is TRBJ2-5; D unresolved. Germline V gene data show CDR1 as SGHKS and CDR2 as YYEKEE (reference sequence). Deletions cut 0 bases from V and 4 bases from J, with 16 bases between. The CDR3 is 16 amino acids. The CDR3 DNA reads as TGTGCCAGCAGCTTGGGTCCCACGGGCGGTCCAGAGACCCAGTACTTC. This codes for CASSLGPTGGPETQYF.

At least ten counts were recorded for this clonotype. The chain uses TRBV5-6 and TRBJ2-3; TRBD1 agrees at 10 bases. V shed 6 bases, J shed 5 bases, and the junction held 9 bases outside the gene matches. CDR3 length: 15 residues. Germline lookup yields CDR1 SGHDT and CDR2 YYEEEE. The CDR3 nucleotides read TGTGCCAGCATCCTCTTCGGACAGGGGGAAGATACGCAGTATTTT. Its protein is CASILFGQGEDTQYF.